Included here is one TCR beta chain sequence, with context. The PCR ran on 60 Vbeta and 13 Jbeta primers. Clones were sequenced by immunoSEQ multiplex PCR, and TCRdb holds only the in-frame ones, with some missing. The sample includes over 150,000 clones, about 63% of them seen just once. Per the germline V gene, CDR1 is LNHDA and CDR2 is SQIVND (reference sequence). V was clipped by 5 bases and J by 3 bases, with 7 bases between them. The CDR3 contains 12 residues. The sample comes from a study of cytomegalovirus exposure and HLA in healthy donors. The TCR comes from a woman aged 40-49 years in good health and CMV-seropositive. The V and J genes are TRBV19 and TRBJ2-5; no firm D call. Sample: PBMCs. The CDR3 loop reads CASSGPKETQYF. In DNA form, the CDR3 reads TGTGCCAGTAGTGGGCCAAAAGAGACCCAGTACTTC.